The 12 T cell receptor beta chains reported below all come from one sample, sequenced in a study of blood T cell repertoires in COVID-19. Sequencing used immunoSEQ multiplex PCR; TCRdb keeps in-frame clones, though not all of them. The table lists under 300,000 clones, approximately 86% of them singletons. The sample taken for sequencing was peripheral blood. Receptors were obtained from a woman aged 70-85 years with active or convalescent COVID-19.

The gene calls are TRBV4-3 and TRBJ1-5; maybe TRBD1 (5 bases). Between the trimmed V and J ends, which lost 2 bases and 5 bases, there was a span of 10 bases. Germline V gene data show CDR1 as LGHNA and CDR2 as YSLEER. The length of the CDR3 is 14 residues. CDR3 DNA: TGCGCCAGCAGCCAATCTTGGGGCGATCAGCCCCAGCATTTT. It is translated as CASSQSWGDQPQHF.

The V gene is TRBV6-5, the J gene TRBJ1-1; D unresolved. The CDR3 length is 14 residues. Looked up from germline, CDR1 is MNHEY and CDR2 is SVGAGI. V dropped 6 bases and J dropped 8 bases, with 19 bases sitting between them. CDR3 loop: CASRMTGEVTEAFF. In nucleotides, the CDR3 is TGTGCCAGCAGGATGACCGGGGAAGTGACGGAAGCTTTCTTT.

This clone was detected a few times. The chain combines TRBV7-9 with TRBJ1-1, with a weak D call TRBD1 (5 bases). The CDR3 is 15 amino acids. Trimming removed 5 bases at V and 3 bases at J, with 16 bases between. Germline V gives CDR1 SEHNR, CDR2 FQNEAQ (reference sequence). This CDR3 reads CASSLWGQHDTEAFF. Written as DNA, the CDR3 is TGTGCCAGCAGCCTATGGGGCCAACATGACACTGAAGCTTTCTTT.

This clone was seen only once. V and J are TRBV5-1 and TRBJ2-5; D not certain. The CDR3 has 13 residues. Per the germline V gene, CDR1 is SGHRS and CDR2 is YFSETQ. V lost 0 bases and J 4 bases, leaving 7 bases between the germline ends. The CDR3 coding sequence is TGCGCCAGCAGCTTGGGCGGCCCAGAGACCCAGTACTTC. This encodes CASSLGGPETQYF.

J is TRBJ1-1 and V is TRBV9, with TRBD1 matching over 8 bases. The V and J ends lost 0 bases and 8 bases, in that order; junction bases with no gene match: 12. The CDR3 runs to 16 residues. Germline CDR1 SGDLS, CDR2 YYNGEE. DNA of the CDR3: TGTGCCAGCAGCGTAGCTCCCGGGACAGGCCCAACAGAAGCTTTCTTT. Amino acids: CASSVAPGTGPTEAFF. Looking up the rest from reference TRBV9 and TRBJ1-1 gives the full variable domain: DSGVTQTPKHLITATGQRVTLRCSPRSGDLSVYWYQQSLDQGLQFLIQYYNGEERAKGNILERFSAQQFPDLHSELNLSSLELGDSALYFCASSVAPGTGPTEAFFGQGTRLTVV.

The V call is TRBV29-1, the J call TRBJ1-2; D not certain. Trimming left V 6 bases short and J 8 bases short, with 16 bases between. Germline loops: CDR1 SQVTM, CDR2 ANQGSEA. The CDR3 is 12 amino acids. The CDR3 DNA follows: TGCAGCGTCCTGGCAGGAGAGGGAGGCTACACCTTC. Residues: CSVLAGEGGYTF. Full variable domain (remainder filled in from reference TRBV29-1 and TRBJ1-2): SAVISQKPSRDICQRGTSLTIQCQVDSQVTMMFWYRQQPGQSLTLIATANQGSEATYESGFVIDKFPISRPNLTFSTLTVSNMSPEDSSIYLCSVLAGEGGYTFGSGTRLTVV.

This clone was detected only once. The J gene is TRBJ2-7, the V gene TRBV12-3 or TRBV12-4; a possible D gene is TRBD2 (6 bases). The CDR3 spans 12 residues. Trimming shortened V by 5 bases and J by 7 bases, and 12 bases separated the two germline ends. CDR3 DNA: TGTGCCAGCAGTACGACGGCGGGGGAGCAGTACTTC. It is translated as CASSTTAGEQYF.

CDR3 sequence reads: CASSLHRQSEQFF. The CDR3 DNA reads TGCGCCAGCAGCCTACATCGACAGTCTGAGCAGTTCTTC. This chain connects TRBV5-1 to TRBJ2-1, with D possibly being TRBD1 (5 bases). This CDR3 is built from 13 residues. In germline, CDR1 is SGHRS, CDR2 YFSETQ. The germline V and J ends were trimmed by 4 bases and 9 bases, with 14 bases remaining between them.

The rearrangement joins TRBV24-1 to TRBJ1-1; D might be TRBD1 (6 bases). CDR1 and CDR2 (germline): KGHDR, SFDVKD. The CDR3 loop spans 15 amino acids. The ends were cut back, 4 bases at V and 2 bases at J, with 13 bases in the middle. CDR3 in DNA: TGTGCCACCAGTGACTCGGGACATCGCAACACTGAAGCTTTCTTT. Translating it yields CATSDSGHRNTEAFF.

CDR3: CASWGPPGEAFF. CDR3 bases: TGTGCCAGCTGGGGGCCGCCGGGGGAAGCTTTCTTT. This chain links TRBV28 with TRBJ1-1; the D gene is possibly TRBD1 (6 bases). The CDR3 length is 12 residues. Trimming cost V 8 bases and J 8 bases, with 15 bases left between them. Germline assignment: CDR1 MDHEN and CDR2 SYDVKM.

The genes are TRBV5-1 and TRBJ2-1, with 11 bases that match TRBD2. The CDR3 consists of 18 residues. Germline CDR1 SGHRS, CDR2 YFSETQ. V lost 1 base to trimming and J lost 8 bases; unmatched junction nucleotides: 14. This CDR3 reads CASSLSSSGGQVVHEQFF. The CDR3 DNA sequence: TGCGCCAGCAGCTTGTCATCTAGCGGGGGGCAAGTTGTCCATGAGCAGTTCTTC.

The chain has TRBV19 and TRBJ2-3; 8 nucleotides align to TRBD2. Trimming removed 10 bases from V and 4 bases from J; junction bases left unmatched: 10. Looked up from germline, CDR1 is LNHDA and CDR2 is SQIVND (reference sequence). The CDR3 length is 14 residues. Written as DNA, the CDR3 is TGTGCCACTGGGGGCGGGGGGCGATCAGATACGCAGTATTTT. It encodes CATGGGGRSDTQYF. Based on the CDR3 plus reference TRBV19 and TRBJ2-3, the full variable domain is DGGITQSPKYLFRKEGQNVTLSCEQNLNHDAMYWYRQDPGQGLRLIYYSQIVNDFQKGDIAEGYSVSREKKESFPLTVTSAQKNPTAFYLCATGGGGRSDTQYFGPGTRLTVL.